The clone carrying this T cell receptor (beta chain) was seen at least ten times. TCRdb called the RACE reads again in MiXCR, with one record for every CDR3 protein. The sample holds roughly 380,000 distinct CDR3 sequences, 5.1% seen once. This sample was included in a study of human T cells and chemical hapten exposure. Germline V gene data show CDR1 as MDHEN and CDR2 as SYDVKM. Between the trimmed V and J ends, which lost 5 bases and 9 bases, there was a span of 11 bases. The CDR3 is 12 residues long. Time point denoted: pre-sensitization, week 0. Documented treatment: therapeutic diphenylcyclopropenone sensitization with weekly scalp DPC.

J is TRBJ2-1 and V is TRBV28, with D unclear. Here the sequenced sample was whole blood, taken in connection with sensitization to the hapten diphenylcyclopropenone (DPC). This TCR came from a woman between 45 and 65 years old with alopecia areata. Some clones in this sample may be carry-over from other donors' samples. The CDR3 protein is CASSKGLGEQFF. The CDR3 DNA follows: TGTGCCAGCAGTAAAGGATTGGGTGAGCAGTTCTTC.